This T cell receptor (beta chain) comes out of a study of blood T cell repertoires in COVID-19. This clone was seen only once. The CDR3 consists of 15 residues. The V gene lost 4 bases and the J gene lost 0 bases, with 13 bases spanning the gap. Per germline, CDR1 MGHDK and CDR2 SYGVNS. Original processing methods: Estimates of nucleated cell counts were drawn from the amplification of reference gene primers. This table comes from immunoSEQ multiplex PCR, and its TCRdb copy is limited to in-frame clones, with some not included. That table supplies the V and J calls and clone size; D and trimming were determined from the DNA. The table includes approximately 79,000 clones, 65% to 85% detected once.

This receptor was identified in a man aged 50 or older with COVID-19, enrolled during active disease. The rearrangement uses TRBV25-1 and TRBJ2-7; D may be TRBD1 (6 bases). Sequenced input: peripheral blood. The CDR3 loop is CASSGRGASSYEQYF. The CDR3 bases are TGTGCCAGCAGTGGCAGGGGCGCTTCCTCCTACGAGCAGTACTTC.